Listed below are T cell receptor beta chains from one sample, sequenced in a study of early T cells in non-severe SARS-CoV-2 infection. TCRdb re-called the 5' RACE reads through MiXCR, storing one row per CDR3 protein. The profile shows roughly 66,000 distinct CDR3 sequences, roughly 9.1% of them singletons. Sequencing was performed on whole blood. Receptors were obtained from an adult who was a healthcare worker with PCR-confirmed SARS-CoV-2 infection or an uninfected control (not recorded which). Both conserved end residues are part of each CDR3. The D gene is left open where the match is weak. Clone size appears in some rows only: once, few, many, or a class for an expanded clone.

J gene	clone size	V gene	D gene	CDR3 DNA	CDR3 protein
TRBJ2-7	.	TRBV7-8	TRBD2	TGTGCCAGCAGCTTAGGGGCGGGAGGACCCTACGAGCAGTACTTC	CASSLGAGGPYEQYF
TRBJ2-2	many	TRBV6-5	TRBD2	TGTGCCAGCAGCCACGGGGTATCCGGCGGGAGCGGTTATACCGGGGAGCTGTTTTTT	CASSHGVSGGSGYTGELFF
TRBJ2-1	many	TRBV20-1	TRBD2	TGCAGTGCTAGAGACCCCGCACTAGCGGACTACAATGAGCAGTTCTTC	CSARDPALADYNEQFF
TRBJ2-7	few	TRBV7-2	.	TGTGCCAGCAGCCCTAGCAGGGCCCTCTCCTACGAGCAGTACTTC	CASSPSRALSYEQYF
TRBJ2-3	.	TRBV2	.	TGTGCCAGCAGTGAAAACCTAGCAGTGATCACAGATACGCAGTATTTT	CASSENLAVITDTQYF
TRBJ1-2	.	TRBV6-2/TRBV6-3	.	TGTGCCAGCAGTTACGGACTGACTGGAGGCTACACCTTC	CASSYGLTGGYTF
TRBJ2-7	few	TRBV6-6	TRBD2	TGTGCCAGCAGCCCAAGACATGGTGCCCACAATAGCGGGAGGGCCTACGAGCAGTACTTC	CASSPRHGAHNSGRAYEQYF
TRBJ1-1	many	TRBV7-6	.	TGTGCCAGCAGCCTCAGGGCGGACACTGAAGCTTTCTTT	CASSLRADTEAFF
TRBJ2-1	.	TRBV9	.	TGTGCCAGCAGCGTAACGGAAAACTACAATGAGCAGTTCTTC	CASSVTENYNEQFF
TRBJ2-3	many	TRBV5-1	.	TGCGCCAGCAGCTGGGGGACTAGCACAGATACGCAGTATTTT	CASSWGTSTDTQYF
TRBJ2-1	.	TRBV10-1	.	TGCGCCAGGCGGGGAGGAGGGGATTCGTATGAGCAGTTCTTC	CARRGGGDSYEQFF
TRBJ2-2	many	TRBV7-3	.	TGTGCCAGCAGCTCGCCCACGATTGGGGGGGAGCTGTTTTTT	CASSSPTIGGELFF
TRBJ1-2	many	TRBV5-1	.	TGCGCCAGCAGCTTGGACAGCCGGGGGGACGGCTACACCTTC	CASSLDSRGDGYTF
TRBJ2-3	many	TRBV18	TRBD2	TGTGCCAGCTCACCCGGACTAGCCGGCCGCACAGATACGCAGTATTTT	CASSPGLAGRTDTQYF
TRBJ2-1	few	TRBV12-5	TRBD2	TGTGCTAGTGGTTTAGAGGTAGCGGGCTACAATGAGCAGTTCTTC	CASGLEVAGYNEQFF
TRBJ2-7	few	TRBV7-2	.	TGTGCCAGCAGCTTAGCGAGGGGATCGGGTTACGAGCAGTACTTC	CASSLARGSGYEQYF
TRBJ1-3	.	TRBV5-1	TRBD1	TGCGCCAGCAGCTTGGATCCGGGACAGGGGTCCGGAAACACCATATATTTT	CASSLDPGQGSGNTIYF
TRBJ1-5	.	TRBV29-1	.	TGCAGCGCACGAGAGGGGGGTGAGCAGCCCCAGCATTTT	CSAREGGEQPQHF
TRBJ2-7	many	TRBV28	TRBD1	TGTGCCAGCAGTTCCCACGGGACAGGCTCCTACGAGCAGTACTTC	CASSSHGTGSYEQYF
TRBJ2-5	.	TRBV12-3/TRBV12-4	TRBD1	TGTGCCAGCAGAGTGGACAGGGAGGAGACCCAGTACTTC	CASRVDREETQYF